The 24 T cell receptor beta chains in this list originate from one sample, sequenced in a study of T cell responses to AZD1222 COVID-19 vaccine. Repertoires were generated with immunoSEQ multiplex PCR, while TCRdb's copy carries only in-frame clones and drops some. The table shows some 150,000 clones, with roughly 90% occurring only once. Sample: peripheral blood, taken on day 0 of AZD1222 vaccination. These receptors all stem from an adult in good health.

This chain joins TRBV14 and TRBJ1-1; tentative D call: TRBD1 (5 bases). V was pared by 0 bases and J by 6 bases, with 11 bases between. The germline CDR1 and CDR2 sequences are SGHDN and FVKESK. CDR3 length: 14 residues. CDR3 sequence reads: CASSQEGELSEAFF. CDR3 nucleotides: TGTGCCAGCAGCCAAGAAGGGGAATTATCTGAAGCTTTCTTT.

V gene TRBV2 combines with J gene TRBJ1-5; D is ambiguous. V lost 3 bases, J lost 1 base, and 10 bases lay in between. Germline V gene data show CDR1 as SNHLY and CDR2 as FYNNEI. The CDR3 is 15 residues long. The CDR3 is CASSDRRWSNQPQHF. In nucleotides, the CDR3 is TGTGCCAGCAGTGATAGGAGGTGGAGCAATCAGCCCCAGCATTTT.

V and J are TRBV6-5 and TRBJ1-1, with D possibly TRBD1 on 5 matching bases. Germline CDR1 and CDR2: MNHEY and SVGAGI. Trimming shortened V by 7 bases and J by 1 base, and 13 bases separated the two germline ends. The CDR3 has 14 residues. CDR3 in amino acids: CASTRGGRNTEAFF. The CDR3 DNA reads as TGTGCCAGCACGCGGGGGGGTCGGAACACTGAAGCTTTCTTT.

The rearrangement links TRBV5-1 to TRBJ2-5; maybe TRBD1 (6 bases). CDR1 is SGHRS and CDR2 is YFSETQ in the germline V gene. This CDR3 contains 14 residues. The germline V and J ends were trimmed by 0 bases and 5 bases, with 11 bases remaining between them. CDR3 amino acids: CASSLGQVLETQYF. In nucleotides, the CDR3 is TGCGCCAGCAGCTTGGGACAGGTGTTGGAGACCCAGTACTTC.

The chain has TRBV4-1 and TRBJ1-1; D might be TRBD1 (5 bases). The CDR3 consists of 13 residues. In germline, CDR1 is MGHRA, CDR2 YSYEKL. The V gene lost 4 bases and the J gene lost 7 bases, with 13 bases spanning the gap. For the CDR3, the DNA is TGCGCCAGCAGCCTATCTTCGGGGGGTGAAGCTTTCTTT. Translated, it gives CASSLSSGGEAFF.

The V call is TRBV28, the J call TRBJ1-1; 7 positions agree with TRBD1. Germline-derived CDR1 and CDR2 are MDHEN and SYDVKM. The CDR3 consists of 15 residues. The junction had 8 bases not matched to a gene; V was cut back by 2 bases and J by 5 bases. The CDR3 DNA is TGTGCCAGCAGTTTAGATAAGGGGGCAGGGACTGAAGCTTTCTTT. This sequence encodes CASSLDKGAGTEAFF.

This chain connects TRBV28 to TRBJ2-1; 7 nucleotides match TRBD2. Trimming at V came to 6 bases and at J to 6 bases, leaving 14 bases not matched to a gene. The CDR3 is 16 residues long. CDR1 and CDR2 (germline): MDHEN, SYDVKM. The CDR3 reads CASSQTGTKGSNEQFF. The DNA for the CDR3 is TGTGCCAGCAGCCAAACCGGGACTAAAGGGTCCAATGAGCAGTTCTTC.

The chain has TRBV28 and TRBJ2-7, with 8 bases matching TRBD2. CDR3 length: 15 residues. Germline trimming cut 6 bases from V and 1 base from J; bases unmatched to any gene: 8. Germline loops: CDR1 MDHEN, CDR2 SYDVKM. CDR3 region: CASRYSSGLSYEQYF. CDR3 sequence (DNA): TGTGCCAGCAGGTATTCTAGCGGGCTTTCCTACGAGCAGTACTTC.

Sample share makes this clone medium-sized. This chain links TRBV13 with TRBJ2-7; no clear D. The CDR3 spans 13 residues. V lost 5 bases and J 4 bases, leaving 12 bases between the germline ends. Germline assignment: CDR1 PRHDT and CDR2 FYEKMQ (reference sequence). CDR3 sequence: CASSPPLRYEQYF. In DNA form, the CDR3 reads TGTGCCAGCAGCCCCCCCTTGAGATACGAGCAGTACTTC.

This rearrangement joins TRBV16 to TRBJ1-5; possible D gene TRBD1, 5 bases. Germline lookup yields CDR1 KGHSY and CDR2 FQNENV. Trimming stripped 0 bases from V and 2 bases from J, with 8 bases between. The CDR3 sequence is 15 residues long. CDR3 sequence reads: CASSQSGGRNQPQHF. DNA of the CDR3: TGTGCCAGCAGCCAATCGGGGGGACGCAATCAGCCCCAGCATTTT.

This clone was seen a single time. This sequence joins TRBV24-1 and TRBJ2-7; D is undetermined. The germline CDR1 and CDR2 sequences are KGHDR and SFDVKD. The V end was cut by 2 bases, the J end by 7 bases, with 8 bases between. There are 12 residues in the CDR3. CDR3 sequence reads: CATSDSIGEQYF. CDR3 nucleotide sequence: TGTGCCACCAGTGATTCGATTGGGGAGCAGTACTTC.

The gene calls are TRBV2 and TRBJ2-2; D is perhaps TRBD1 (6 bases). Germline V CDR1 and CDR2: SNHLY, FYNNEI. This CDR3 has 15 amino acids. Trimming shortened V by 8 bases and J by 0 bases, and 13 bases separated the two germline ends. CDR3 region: CASDRRRTNTGELFF. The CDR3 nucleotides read TGTGCCAGCGACAGGAGAAGGACGAACACCGGGGAGCTGTTTTTT. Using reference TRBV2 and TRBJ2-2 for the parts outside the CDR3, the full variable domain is EPEVTQTPSHQVTQMGQEVILRCVPISNHLYFYWYRQILGQKVEFLVSFYNNEISEKSEIFDDQFSVERPDGSNFTLKIRSTKLEDSAMYFCASDRRRTNTGELFFGEGSRLTVL.

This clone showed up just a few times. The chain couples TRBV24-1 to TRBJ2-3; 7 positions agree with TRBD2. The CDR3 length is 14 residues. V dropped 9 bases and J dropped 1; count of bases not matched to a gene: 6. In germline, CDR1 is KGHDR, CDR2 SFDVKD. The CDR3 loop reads CATGLAAGTDTQYF. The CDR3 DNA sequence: TGTGCCACCGGGCTAGCGGCAGGCACAGATACGCAGTATTTT.

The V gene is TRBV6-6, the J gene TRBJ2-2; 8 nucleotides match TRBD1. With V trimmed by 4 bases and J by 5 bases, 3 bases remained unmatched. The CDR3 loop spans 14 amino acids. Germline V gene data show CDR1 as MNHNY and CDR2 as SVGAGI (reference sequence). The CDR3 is CASSSDRATGELFF. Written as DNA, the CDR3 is TGTGCCAGCAGTTCGGACAGGGCAACCGGGGAGCTGTTTTTT.

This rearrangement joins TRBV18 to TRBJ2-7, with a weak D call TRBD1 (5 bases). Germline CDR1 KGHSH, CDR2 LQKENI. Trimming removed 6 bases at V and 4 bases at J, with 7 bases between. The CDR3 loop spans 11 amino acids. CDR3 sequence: CASSQGYEQYF. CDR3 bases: TGTGCCAGCTCCCAGGGTTACGAGCAGTACTTC.

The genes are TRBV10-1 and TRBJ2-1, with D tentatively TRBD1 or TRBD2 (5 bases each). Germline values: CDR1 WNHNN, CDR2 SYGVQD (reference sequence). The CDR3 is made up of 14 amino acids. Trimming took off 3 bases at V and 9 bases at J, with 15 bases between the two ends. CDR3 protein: CASSETWGNGEQFF. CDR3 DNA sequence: TGCGCCAGCAGTGAAACTTGGGGGAACGGTGAGCAGTTCTTC.

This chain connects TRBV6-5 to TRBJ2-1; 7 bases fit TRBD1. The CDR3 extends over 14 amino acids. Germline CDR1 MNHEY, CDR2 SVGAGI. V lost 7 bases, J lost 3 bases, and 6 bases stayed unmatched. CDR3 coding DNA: TGTGCCAGCACCAAAGGGACAGACTACAATGAGCAGTTCTTC. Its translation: CASTKGTDYNEQFF.

The CDR3 DNA reads as TGCGCCAGCAGCCAAGATTTTACGAGTACAGGGGCTACCTATGGCTACACCTTC. Protein: CASSQDFTSTGATYGYTF. The chain combines TRBV4-1 with TRBJ1-2; 7 nucleotides line up with TRBD1. The germline V gene has CDR1 MGHRA and CDR2 YSYEKL. Losses at the gene ends were 0 bases for V and 4 bases for J; bases not matched to a gene: 14. The CDR3 covers 18 residues.

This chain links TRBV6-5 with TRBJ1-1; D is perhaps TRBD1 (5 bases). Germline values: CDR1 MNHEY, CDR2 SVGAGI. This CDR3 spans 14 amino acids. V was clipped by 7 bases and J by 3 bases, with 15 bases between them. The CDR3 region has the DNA TGTGCCAGCACAGGGCGGACGCCGTACACTGAAGCTTTCTTT. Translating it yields CASTGRTPYTEAFF.

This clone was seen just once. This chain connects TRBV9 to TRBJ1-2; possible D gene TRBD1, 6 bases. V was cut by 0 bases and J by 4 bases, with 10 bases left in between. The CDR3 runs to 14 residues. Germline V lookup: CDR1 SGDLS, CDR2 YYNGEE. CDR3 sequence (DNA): TGTGCCAGCAGCGTAGAGGGGGGGTTCTATGGCTACACCTTC. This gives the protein CASSVEGGFYGYTF.

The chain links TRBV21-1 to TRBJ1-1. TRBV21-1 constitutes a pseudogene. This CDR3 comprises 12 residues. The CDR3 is CASSKSGRIAFF. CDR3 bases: TGTGCCAGCAGCAAGTCGGGACGTATAGCTTTCTTT.

The CDR3 here is CSVKKTWGGPGNEQFF. The CDR3, as DNA: TGCAGCGTTAAGAAAACCTGGGGAGGGCCAGGAAATGAGCAGTTCTTC. The chain links TRBV29-1 to TRBJ2-1; 7 positions match TRBD2. V gave up 5 bases and J gave up 7 bases; unmatched junction bases: 17. From germline, CDR1 is SQVTM and CDR2 ANQGSEA. The CDR3 totals 16 residues.

The CDR3 DNA reads as TGCGCCAGCAGCTTCGGGACAGGGATGAACACTGAAGCTTTCTTT. This codes for CASSFGTGMNTEAFF. V and J are TRBV5-1 and TRBJ1-1, with 9 bases fitting TRBD1. Germline values: CDR1 SGHRS, CDR2 YFSETQ. This CDR3 is 15 amino acids long. The V segment lost 2 bases and the J segment 0 bases; nucleotides outside the gene matches: 2.

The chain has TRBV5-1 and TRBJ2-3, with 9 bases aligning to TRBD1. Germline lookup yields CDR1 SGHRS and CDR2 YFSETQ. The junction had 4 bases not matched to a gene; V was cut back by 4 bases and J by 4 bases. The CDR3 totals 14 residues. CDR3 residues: CASSGQGISDTQYF. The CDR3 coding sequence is TGCGCCAGCAGCGGACAGGGGATTTCAGATACGCAGTATTTT. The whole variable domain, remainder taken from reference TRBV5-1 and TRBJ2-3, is KAGVTQTPRYLIKTRGQQVTLSCSPISGHRSVSWYQQTPGQGLQFLFEYFSETQRNKGNFPGRFSGRQFSNSRSEMNVSTLELGDSALYLCASSGQGISDTQYFGPGTRLTVL.